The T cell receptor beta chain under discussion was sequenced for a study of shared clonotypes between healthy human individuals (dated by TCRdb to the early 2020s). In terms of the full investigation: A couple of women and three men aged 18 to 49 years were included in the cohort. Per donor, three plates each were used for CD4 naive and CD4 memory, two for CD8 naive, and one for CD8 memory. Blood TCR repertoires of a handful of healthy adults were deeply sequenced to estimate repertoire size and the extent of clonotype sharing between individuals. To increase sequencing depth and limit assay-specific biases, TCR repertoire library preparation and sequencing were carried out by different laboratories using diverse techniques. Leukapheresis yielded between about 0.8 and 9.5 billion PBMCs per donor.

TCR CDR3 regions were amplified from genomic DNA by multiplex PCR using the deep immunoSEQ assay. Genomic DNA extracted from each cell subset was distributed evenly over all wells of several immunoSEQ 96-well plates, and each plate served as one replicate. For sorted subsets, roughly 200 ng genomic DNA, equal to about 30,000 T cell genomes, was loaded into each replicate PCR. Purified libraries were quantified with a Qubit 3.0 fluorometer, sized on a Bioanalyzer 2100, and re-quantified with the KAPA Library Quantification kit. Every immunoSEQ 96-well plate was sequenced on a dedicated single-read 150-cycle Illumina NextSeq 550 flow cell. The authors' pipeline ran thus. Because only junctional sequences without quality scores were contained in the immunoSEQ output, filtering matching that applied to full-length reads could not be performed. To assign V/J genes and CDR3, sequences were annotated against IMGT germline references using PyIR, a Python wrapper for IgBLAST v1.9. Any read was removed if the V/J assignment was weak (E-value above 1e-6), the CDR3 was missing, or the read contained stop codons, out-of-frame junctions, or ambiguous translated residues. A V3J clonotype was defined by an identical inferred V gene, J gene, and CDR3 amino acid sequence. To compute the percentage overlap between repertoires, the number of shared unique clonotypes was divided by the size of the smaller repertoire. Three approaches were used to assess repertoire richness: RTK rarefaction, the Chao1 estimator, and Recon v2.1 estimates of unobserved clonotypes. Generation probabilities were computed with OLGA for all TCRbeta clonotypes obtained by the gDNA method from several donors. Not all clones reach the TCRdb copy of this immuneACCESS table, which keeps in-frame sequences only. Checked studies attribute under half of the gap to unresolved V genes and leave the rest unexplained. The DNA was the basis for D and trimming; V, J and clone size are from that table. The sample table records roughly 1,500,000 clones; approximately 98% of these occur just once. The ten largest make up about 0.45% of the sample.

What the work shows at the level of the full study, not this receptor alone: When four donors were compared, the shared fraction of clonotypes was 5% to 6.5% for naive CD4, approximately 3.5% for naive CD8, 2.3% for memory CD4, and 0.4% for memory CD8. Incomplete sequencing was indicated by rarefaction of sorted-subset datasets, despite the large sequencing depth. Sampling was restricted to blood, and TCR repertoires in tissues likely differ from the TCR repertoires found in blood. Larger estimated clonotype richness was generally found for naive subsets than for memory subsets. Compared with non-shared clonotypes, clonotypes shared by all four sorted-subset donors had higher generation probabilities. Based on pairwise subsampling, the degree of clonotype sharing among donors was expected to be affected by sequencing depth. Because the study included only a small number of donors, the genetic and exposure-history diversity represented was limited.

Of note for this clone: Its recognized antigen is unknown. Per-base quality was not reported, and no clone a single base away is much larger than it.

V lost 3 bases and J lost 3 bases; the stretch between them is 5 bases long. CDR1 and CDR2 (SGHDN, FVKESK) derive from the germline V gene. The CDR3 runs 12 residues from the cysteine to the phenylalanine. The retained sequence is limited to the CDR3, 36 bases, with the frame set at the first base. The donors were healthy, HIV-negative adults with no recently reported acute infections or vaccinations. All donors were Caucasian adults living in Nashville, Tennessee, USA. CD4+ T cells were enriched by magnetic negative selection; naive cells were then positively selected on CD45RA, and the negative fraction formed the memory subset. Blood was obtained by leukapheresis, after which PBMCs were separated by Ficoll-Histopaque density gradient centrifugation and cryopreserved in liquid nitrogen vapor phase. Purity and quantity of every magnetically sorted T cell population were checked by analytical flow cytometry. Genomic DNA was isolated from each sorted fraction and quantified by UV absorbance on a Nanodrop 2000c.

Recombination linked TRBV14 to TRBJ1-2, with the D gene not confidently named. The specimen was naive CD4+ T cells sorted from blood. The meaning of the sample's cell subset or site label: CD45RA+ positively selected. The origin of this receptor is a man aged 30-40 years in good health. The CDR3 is CASSQDYYGYTF. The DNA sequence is TGTGCCAGCAGCCAGGACTACTATGGCTACACCTTC.